The table lists the clone carrying this T cell receptor (beta chain) with a few counts. V lost 0 bases and J lost 2, with 5 bases in between. Looked up from germline, CDR1 is SGDLS and CDR2 is YYNGEE. The CDR3 contains 13 residues. The data were taken from a study of human T cells and chemical hapten exposure. The time point: patch test 1, 2 weeks after DPC sensitization. Treatment: therapeutic diphenylcyclopropenone sensitization with weekly scalp DPC. Donors, patients with alopecia ranging from 18 to 70 years old and judged suitable for DPC, provided samples. TCRdb reprocessed the RACE reads via MiXCR and lists one record per CDR3 protein. The sample consists of about 340,000 distinct CDR3 sequences, around 6.9% of them appearing once.

The chain joins TRBV9 to TRBJ1-1; D not certain. The sequence was obtained from a woman aged 18 to 35 with alopecia areata. Some clones in this sample may be carry-over from other donors' samples. The material was whole blood, obtained in connection with sensitization to the hapten diphenylcyclopropenone (DPC). The CDR3 here is CASSVDHNTEAFF. CDR3 sequence (DNA): TGTGCCAGCAGCGTAGATCACAACACTGAAGCTTTCTTT.